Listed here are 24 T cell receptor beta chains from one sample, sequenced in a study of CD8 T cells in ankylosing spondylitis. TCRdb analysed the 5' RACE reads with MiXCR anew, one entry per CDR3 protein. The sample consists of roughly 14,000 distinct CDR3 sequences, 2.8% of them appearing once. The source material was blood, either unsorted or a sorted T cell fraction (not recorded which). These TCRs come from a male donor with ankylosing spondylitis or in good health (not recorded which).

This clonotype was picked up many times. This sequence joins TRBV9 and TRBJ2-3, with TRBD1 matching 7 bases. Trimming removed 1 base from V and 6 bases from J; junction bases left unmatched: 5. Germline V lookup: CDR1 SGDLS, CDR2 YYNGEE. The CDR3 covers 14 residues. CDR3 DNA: TGTGCCAGCAGCGTACTAGGGGGCGCGGATACGCAGTATTTT. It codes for CASSVLGGADTQYF.

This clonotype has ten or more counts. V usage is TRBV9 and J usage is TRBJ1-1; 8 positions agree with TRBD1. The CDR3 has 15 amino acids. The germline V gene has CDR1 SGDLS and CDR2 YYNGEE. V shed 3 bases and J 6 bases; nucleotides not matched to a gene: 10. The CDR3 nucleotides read TGTGCCAGCAGCGCAGCCTGGACAGGGAGCCCTGAAGCTTTCTTT. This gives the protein CASSAAWTGSPEAFF.

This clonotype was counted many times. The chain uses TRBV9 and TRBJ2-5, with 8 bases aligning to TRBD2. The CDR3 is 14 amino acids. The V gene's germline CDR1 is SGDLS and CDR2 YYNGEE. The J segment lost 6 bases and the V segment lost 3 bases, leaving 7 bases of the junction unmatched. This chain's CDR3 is CASSAQRGPQTQYF. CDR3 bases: TGTGCCAGCAGCGCCCAGCGGGGGCCCCAGACCCAGTACTTC.

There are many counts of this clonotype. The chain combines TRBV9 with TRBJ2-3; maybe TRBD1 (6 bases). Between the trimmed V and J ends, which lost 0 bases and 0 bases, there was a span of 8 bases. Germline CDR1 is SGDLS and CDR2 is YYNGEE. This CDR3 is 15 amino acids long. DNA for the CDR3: TGTGCCAGCAGCGTAGACAGGGCTAGCACAGATACGCAGTATTTT. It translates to CASSVDRASTDTQYF.

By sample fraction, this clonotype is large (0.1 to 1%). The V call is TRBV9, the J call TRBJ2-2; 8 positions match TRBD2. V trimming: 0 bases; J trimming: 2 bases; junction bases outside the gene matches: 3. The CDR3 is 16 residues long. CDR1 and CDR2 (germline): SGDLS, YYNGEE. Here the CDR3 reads CASSVATSGNTGELFF. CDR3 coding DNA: TGTGCCAGCAGCGTAGCAACTAGCGGTAACACCGGGGAGCTGTTTTTT.

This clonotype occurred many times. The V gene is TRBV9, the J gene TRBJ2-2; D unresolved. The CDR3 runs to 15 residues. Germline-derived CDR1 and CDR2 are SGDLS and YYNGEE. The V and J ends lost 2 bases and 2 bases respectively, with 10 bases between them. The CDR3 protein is CASSVGGINTGELFF. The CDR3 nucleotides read TGTGCCAGCAGCGTGGGTGGGATTAACACCGGGGAGCTGTTTTTT.

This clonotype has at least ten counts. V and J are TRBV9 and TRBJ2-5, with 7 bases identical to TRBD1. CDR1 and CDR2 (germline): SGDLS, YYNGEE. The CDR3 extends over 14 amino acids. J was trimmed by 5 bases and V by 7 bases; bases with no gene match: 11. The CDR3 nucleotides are TGTGCCAGCGGAAAACAGGGGCAGAGGGAGACCCAGTACTTC. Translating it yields CASGKQGQRETQYF.

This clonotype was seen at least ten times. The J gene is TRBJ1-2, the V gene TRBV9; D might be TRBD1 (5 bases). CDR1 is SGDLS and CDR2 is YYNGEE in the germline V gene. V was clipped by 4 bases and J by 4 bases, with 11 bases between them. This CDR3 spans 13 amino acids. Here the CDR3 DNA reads TGTGCCAGCAGCCCCGCGGGGACCTATGGCTACACCTTC. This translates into CASSPAGTYGYTF. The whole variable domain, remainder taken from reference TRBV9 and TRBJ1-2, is DSGVTQTPKHLITATGQRVTLRCSPRSGDLSVYWYQQSLDQGLQFLIQYYNGEERAKGNILERFSAQQFPDLHSELNLSSLELGDSALYFCASSPAGTYGYTFGSGTRLTVV.

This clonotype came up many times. The CDR3 nucleotides read TGTGCCAGCAGCCCTGGGCGTGGGACTAGCGGGAGAGAGACCCAGTACTTC. Amino acids: CASSPGRGTSGRETQYF. The rearrangement joins TRBV9 to TRBJ2-5; 14 bases are shared with TRBD2. The V gene's germline CDR1 is SGDLS and CDR2 YYNGEE. Trimming took 4 bases from V and 4 from J; bases not matched to a gene: 9. The CDR3 runs to 17 residues.

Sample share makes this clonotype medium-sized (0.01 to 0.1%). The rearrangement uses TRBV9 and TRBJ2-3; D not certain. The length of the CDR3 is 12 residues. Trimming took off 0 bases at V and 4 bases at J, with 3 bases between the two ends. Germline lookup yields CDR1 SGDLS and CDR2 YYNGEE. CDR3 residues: CASSVEADTQYF. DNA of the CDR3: TGTGCCAGCAGCGTAGAGGCAGATACGCAGTATTTT.

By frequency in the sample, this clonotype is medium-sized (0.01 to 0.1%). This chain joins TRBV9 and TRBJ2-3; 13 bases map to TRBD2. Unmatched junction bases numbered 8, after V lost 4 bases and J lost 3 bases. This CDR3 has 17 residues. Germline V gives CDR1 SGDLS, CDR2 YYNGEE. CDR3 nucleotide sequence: TGTGCCAGCAGCTCCCGTACTAGCGGGGGGGAAACAGATACGCAGTATTTT. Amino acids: CASSSRTSGGETDTQYF.

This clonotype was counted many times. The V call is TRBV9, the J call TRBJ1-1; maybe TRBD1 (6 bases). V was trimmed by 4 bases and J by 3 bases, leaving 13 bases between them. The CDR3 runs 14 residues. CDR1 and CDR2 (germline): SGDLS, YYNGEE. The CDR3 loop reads CASSRSRGDTEAFF. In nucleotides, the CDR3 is TGTGCCAGCAGCCGATCAAGGGGGGACACTGAAGCTTTCTTT.

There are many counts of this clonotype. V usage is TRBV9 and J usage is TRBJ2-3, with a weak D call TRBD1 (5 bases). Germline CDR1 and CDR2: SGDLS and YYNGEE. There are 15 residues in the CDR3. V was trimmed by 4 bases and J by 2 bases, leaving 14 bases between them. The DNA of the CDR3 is TGTGCCAGCAGCTGGACATTCGAATTCACAGATACGCAGTATTTT. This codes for CASSWTFEFTDTQYF.

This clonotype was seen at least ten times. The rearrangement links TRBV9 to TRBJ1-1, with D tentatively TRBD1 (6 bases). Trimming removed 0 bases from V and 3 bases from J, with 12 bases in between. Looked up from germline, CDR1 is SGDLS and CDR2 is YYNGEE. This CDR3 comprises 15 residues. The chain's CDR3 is CASSVVAGGDTEAFF. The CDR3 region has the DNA TGTGCCAGCAGCGTAGTGGCGGGGGGCGACACTGAAGCTTTCTTT.

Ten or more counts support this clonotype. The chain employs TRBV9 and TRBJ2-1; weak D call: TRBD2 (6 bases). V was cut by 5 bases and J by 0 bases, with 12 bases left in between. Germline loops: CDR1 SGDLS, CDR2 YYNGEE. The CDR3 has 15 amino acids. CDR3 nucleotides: TGTGCCAGCAGGCCTGGGGGGAGCTCCTACAATGAGCAGTTCTTC. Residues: CASRPGGSSYNEQFF. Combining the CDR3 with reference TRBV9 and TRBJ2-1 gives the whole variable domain DSGVTQTPKHLITATGQRVTLRCSPRSGDLSVYWYQQSLDQGLQFLIQYYNGEERAKGNILERFSAQQFPDLHSELNLSSLELGDSALYFCASRPGGSSYNEQFFGPGTRLTVL.

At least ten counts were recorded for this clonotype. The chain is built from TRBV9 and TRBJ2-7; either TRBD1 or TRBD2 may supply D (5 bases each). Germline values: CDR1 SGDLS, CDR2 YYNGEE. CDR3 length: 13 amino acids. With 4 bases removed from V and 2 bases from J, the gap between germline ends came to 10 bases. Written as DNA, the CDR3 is TGTGCCAGCAGCAACTCGGGGCCCTACGAGCAGTACTTC. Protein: CASSNSGPYEQYF.

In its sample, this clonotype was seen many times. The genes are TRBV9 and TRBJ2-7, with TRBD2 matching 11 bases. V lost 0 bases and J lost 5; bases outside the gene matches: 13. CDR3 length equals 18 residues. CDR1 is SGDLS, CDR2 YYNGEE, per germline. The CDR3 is CASSVGPLASGRPHEQYF. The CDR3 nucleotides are TGTGCCAGCAGCGTAGGCCCTTTAGCTAGCGGGAGGCCCCACGAGCAGTACTTC.

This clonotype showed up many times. The CDR3 spells CASKTEDSPLHF. Written as DNA, the CDR3 is TGTGCCAGCAAGACGGAGGATTCACCCCTCCACTTT. This chain joins TRBV9 and TRBJ1-6; D not certain. V lost 6 bases, J lost 8 bases, and 9 bases lay in between. Germline V CDR1 and CDR2: SGDLS, YYNGEE. There are 12 residues in the CDR3. The whole variable domain, filled in from reference TRBV9 and TRBJ1-6, reads DSGVTQTPKHLITATGQRVTLRCSPRSGDLSVYWYQQSLDQGLQFLIQYYNGEERAKGNILERFSAQQFPDLHSELNLSSLELGDSALYFCASKTEDSPLHFGNGTRLTVT.

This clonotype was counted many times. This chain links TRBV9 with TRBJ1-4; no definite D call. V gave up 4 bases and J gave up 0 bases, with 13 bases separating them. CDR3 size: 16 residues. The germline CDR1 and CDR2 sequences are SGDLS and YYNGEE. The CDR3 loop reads CASSPHSLATNEKLFF. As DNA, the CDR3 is TGTGCCAGCAGCCCTCATTCGCTCGCAACTAATGAAAAACTGTTTTTT.

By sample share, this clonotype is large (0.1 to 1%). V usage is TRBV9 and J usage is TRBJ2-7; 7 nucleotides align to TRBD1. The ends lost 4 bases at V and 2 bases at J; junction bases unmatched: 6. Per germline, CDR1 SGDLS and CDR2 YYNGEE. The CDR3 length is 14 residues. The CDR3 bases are TGTGCCAGCAGCTCTAGAGACAGGGCCTACGAGCAGTACTTC. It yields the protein CASSSRDRAYEQYF.

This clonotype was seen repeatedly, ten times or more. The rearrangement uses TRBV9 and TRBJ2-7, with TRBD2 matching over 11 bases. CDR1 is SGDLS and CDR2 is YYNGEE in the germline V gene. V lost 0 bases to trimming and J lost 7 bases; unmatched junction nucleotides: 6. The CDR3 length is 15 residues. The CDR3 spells CASSVALAGVQEQYF. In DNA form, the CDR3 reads TGTGCCAGCAGCGTAGCACTAGCGGGAGTGCAAGAGCAGTACTTC.

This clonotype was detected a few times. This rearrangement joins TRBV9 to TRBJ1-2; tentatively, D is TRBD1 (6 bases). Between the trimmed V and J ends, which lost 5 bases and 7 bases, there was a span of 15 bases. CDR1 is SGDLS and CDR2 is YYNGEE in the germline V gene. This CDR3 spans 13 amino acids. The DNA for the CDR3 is TGTGCCAGCAGTCCGACCCCCAGGGGTGGCTACACCTTC. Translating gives CASSPTPRGGYTF.

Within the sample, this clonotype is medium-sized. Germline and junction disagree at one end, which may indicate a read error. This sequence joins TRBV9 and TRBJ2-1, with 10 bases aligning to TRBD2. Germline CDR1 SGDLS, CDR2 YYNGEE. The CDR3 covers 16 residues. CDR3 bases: TGTGCCAGCAGCGTAGACAGCGGGGGGGGCCAGCGCGCAACTATCTTC. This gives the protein CASSVDSGGGQRATIF.

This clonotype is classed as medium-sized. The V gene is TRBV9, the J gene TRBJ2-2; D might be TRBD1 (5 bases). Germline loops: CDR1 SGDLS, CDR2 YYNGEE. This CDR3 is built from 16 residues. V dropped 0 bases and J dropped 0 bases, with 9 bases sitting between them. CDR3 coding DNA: TGTGCCAGCAGCGTAGGGACAAGTTCGAACACCGGGGAGCTGTTTTTT. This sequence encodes CASSVGTSSNTGELFF. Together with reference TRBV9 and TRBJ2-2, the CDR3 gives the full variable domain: DSGVTQTPKHLITATGQRVTLRCSPRSGDLSVYWYQQSLDQGLQFLIQYYNGEERAKGNILERFSAQQFPDLHSELNLSSLELGDSALYFCASSVGTSSNTGELFFGEGSRLTVL.